This TCR beta chain was observed in a study of cytotoxic CD8 clonotypes in ibrutinib-treated CLL. Study-wide context: Within the patient group, around twelve were relapsed/refractory and around 15 treatment-naive, and 17 were IGHV unmutated.

Trimming took off 4 bases at V and 5 bases at J, with 17 bases between the two ends. The CDR3 is made up of 15 amino acids. From germline, CDR1 is SGHTA and CDR2 FQGNSA. Profiling relied on immunoSEQ multiplex PCR, and the TCRdb table lists in-frame clones only, not all of them. The sample has some 140,000 clones, less than 95% seen once. The receptor's source is a human donor with chronic lymphocytic leukemia. This chain joins TRBV7-2 and TRBJ2-5, with a possible D match to TRBD1 (5 bases). The sequencing used PBMCs, collected after 12 months of ibrutinib treatment. CDR3 loop: CASSSSRAPGETQYF. The CDR3 DNA reads as TGTGCCAGCAGCTCCTCCAGGGCCCCTGGGGAGACCCAGTACTTC.